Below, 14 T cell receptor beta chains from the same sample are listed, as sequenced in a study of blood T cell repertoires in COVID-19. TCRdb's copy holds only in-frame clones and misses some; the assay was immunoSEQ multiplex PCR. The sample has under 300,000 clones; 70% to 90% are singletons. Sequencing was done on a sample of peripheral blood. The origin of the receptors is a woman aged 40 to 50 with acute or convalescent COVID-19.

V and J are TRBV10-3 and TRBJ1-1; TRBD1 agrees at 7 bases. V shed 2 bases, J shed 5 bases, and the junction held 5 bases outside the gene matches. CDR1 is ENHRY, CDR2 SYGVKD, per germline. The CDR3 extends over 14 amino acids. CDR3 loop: CAISEEGAVTEAFF. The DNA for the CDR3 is TGTGCCATCAGTGAGGAGGGGGCGGTGACTGAAGCTTTCTTT.

The CDR3 DNA sequence: TGTGCCACATCACTACAAAGCACAGATACGCAGTATTTT. Translating gives CATSLQSTDTQYF. The gene calls are TRBV2 and TRBJ2-3, with D uncertain. This CDR3 comprises 13 residues. The V end lost 10 bases, the J end lost 0 bases, and 11 bases lay between the germline ends. Germline loops: CDR1 SNHLY, CDR2 FYNNEI. Together with reference TRBV2 and TRBJ2-3, the CDR3 gives the full variable domain: EPEVTQTPSHQVTQMGQEVILRCVPISNHLYFYWYRQILGQKVEFLVSFYNNEISEKSEIFDDQFSVERPDGSNFTLKIRSTKLEDSAMYFCATSLQSTDTQYFGPGTRLTVL.

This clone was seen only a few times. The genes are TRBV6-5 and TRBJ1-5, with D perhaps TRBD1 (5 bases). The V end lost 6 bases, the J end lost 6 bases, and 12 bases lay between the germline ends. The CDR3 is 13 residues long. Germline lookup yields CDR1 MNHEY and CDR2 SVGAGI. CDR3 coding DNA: TGTGCCAGCAGGGGGAACAGGTCTCAGCCCCAGCATTTT. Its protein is CASRGNRSQPQHF.

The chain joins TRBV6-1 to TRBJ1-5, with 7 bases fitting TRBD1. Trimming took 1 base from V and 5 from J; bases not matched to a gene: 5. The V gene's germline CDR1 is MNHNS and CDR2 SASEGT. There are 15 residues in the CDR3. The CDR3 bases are TGTGCCAGCAGTGAAGGGCCAGGGGGTCATCAGCCCCAGCATTTT. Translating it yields CASSEGPGGHQPQHF.

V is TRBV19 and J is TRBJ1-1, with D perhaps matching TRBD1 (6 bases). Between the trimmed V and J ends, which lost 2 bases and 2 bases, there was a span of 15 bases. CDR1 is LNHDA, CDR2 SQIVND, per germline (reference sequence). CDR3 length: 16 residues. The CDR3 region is CASSIMGHRGNTEAFF. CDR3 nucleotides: TGTGCCAGTAGTATAATGGGACACCGAGGAAACACTGAAGCTTTCTTT.

The DNA of the CDR3 is TGTGCCAGCAGCCCCAGGAACACTGAAGCTTTCTTT. Its translation: CASSPRNTEAFF. The rearrangement uses TRBV7-6 and TRBJ1-1; D is uncertain. This CDR3 is 12 amino acids long. Trimming left V 5 bases short and J 1 base short, with 5 bases between. The germline V gene encodes CDR1 SGHVS and CDR2 FNYEAQ.

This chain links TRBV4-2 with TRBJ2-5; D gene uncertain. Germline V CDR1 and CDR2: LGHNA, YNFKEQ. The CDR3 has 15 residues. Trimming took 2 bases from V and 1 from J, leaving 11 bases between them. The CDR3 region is CASSQIRSPQETQYF. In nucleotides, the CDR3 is TGTGCCAGCAGCCAAATTCGGTCTCCCCAAGAGACCCAGTACTTC.

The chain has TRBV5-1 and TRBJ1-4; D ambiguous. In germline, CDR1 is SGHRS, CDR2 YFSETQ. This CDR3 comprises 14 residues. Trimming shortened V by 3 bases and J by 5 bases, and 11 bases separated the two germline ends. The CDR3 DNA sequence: TGCGCCAGCAGCTCAAGTTCCAGAAATGAAAAACTGTTTTTT. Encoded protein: CASSSSSRNEKLFF. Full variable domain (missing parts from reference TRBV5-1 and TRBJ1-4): KAGVTQTPRYLIKTRGQQVTLSCSPISGHRSVSWYQQTPGQGLQFLFEYFSETQRNKGNFPGRFSGRQFSNSRSEMNVSTLELGDSALYLCASSSSSRNEKLFFGSGTQLSVL.

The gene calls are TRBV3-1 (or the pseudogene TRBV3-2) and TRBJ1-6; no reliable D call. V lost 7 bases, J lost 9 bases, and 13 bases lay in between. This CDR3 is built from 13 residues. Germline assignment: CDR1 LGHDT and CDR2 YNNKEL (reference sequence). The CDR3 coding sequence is TGTGCCAGCAAACCCTCCGGCGGTTCACCCCTCCACTTT. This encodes CASKPSGGSPLHF.

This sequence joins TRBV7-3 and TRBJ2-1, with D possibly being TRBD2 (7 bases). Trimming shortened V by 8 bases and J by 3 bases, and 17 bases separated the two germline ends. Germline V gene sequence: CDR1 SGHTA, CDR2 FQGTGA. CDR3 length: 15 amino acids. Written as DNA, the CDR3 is TGTGCCAGCGCCGTTGAGGGGGGGCACTACAATGAGCAGTTCTTC. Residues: CASAVEGGHYNEQFF. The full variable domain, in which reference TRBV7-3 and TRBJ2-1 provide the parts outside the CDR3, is GAGVSQTPSNKVTEKGKYVELRCDPISGHTALYWYRQSLGQGPEFLIYFQGTGAADDSGLPNDRFFAVRPEGSVSTLKIQRTERGDSAVYLCASAVEGGHYNEQFFGPGTRLTVL.

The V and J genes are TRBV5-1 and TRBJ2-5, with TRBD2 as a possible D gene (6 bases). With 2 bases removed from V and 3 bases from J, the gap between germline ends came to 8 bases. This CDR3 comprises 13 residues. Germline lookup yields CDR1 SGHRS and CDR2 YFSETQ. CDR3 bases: TGCGCCAGCAGCTTCGGGGGAGAAGAGACCCAGTACTTC. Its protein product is CASSFGGEETQYF.

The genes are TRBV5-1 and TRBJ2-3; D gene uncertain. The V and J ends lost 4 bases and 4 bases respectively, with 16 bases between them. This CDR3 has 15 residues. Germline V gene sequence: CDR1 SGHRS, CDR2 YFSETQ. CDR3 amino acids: CASSLRKPNPDTQYF. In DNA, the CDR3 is TGCGCCAGCAGCCTGCGTAAGCCGAACCCAGATACGCAGTATTTT.

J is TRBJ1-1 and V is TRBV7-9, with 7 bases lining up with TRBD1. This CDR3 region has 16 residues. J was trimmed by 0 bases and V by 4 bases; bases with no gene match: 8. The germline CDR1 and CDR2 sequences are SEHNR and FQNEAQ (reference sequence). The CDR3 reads CASSSQGTTMNTEAFF. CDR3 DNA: TGTGCCAGCAGCTCACAGGGGACCACCATGAACACTGAAGCTTTCTTT.

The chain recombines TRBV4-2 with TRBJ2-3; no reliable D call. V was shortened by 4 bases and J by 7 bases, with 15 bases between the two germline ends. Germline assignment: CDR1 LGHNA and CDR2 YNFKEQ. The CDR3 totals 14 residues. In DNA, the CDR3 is TGTGCCAGCAGCCCCCGACTGGCTGTGAATACGCAGTATTTT. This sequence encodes CASSPRLAVNTQYF.